This T cell receptor beta chain was captured by sequencing in a study of identical twins. V was shortened by 2 bases and J by 2 bases, with 9 bases between the two germline ends. The CDR3 contains 14 residues. This clonotype was picked up many times. TCRdb used MiXCR to reprocess the 5' RACE reads, holding one entry per CDR3 protein. This sample carries approximately 700,000 distinct CDR3 sequences, roughly 20% of them seen once, and the ten largest clones take around 14%. These data were likewise used in another study, on T cells expressing NK-cell markers. That paper notes: Topping the CD3+CD56-NKG2C+ fraction as well were these clonotypes, in a few donors.

Material: PBMCs. The receptor's source is a woman aged 18-35 years in good health. The V and J genes are TRBV12-3 or TRBV12-4 and TRBJ2-5, with D possibly being TRBD2 (5 bases). The CDR3 sequence: CASSLSTGQETQYF. The CDR3 bases are TGTGCCAGCAGTTTATCGACGGGACAAGAGACCCAGTACTTC.